This T cell receptor beta chain was found in a study of blood T cell repertoires in COVID-19. As for the study in general: From the United States, Italy and Spain came samples of acute and convalescent COVID-19. Sources were T cells, B-cell-depleted T cells, or PBMCs; the material itself was cDNA or gDNA.

Germline-derived CDR1 and CDR2 are LGHDT and YNNKEL (reference sequence). The CDR3 consists of 14 residues. Between the trimmed V and J ends, which lost 3 bases and 8 bases, there was a span of 14 bases. Original processing notes: Scientists estimated how many nucleated cells there were by amplifying reference gene primers. TCRdb's table, derived via immunoSEQ multiplex PCR, lists solely in-frame clones and lacks some. The V and J calls and clone size come from that table; D and trimming were worked out from the DNA. The table includes approximately 140,000 clones, roughly 84% detected once. A Seattle source enrolled patients during active infection and followed them longitudinally.

Sequencing used peripheral blood. The sequence was obtained from a man aged 25-40 years with COVID-19, enrolled during active disease. The gene calls are TRBV3-1 (or the pseudogene TRBV3-2) and TRBJ1-3; weak D call: TRBD1 (6 bases). For the CDR3, the DNA is TGTGCCAGCAGCCAGATACAGGGCAGGGACACCATATATTTT. It is translated as CASSQIQGRDTIYF.